This record looks at one T cell receptor beta chain sequence and its context. Germline CDR1 is MNHNS and CDR2 is SASEGT. V lost 1 base, J lost 8 bases, and 8 bases stayed unmatched. There are 15 residues in the CDR3. Generated by immunoSEQ multiplex PCR, the TCRdb table keeps only in-frame clones and is missing some. The repertoire holds some 19,000 clones, with more than 80% as singletons. The source of the sample is a study of OX40 agonist ivuxolimab in advanced cancers. The sequenced sample was CD4+ or CD8+ T cells sorted from blood, obtained in a trial of the OX40 agonist ivuxolimab. This receptor was obtained from an adult with an advanced solid tumor such as melanoma, head and neck, liver or kidney cancer. The chain recombines TRBV6-1 with TRBJ2-1; 7 bases align to TRBD2. The chain's CDR3 is CASSEGLAASDEQFF. The CDR3 nucleotides read TGTGCCAGCAGTGAAGGGCTAGCGGCCAGCGATGAGCAGTTCTTC.